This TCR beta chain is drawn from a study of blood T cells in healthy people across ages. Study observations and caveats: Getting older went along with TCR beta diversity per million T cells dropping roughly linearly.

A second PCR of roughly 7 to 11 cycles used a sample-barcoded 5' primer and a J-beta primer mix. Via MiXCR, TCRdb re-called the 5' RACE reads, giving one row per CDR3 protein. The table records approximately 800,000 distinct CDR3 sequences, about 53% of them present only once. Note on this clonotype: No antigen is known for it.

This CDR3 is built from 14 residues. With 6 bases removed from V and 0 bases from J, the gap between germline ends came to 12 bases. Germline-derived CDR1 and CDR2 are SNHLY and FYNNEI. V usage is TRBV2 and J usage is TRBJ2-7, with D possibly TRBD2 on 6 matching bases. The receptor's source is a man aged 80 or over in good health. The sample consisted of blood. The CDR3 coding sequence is TGTGCCAGCAGCCGGGACTTCGCCTCCTACGAGCAGTACTTC. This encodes CASSRDFASYEQYF. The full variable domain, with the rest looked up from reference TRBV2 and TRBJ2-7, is EPEVTQTPSHQVTQMGQEVILRCVPISNHLYFYWYRQILGQKVEFLVSFYNNEISEKSEIFDDQFSVERPDGSNFTLKIRSTKLEDSAMYFCASSRDFASYEQYFGPGTRLTVT.